The clone carrying this T cell receptor (beta chain) showed up just once. Its cognate antigen is unknown. This entry comes from a study of Tregs in tolerant kidney transplant recipients. Whole-study results and caveats: Expanding Tregs on activated donor B cells appeared to best identify donor-specific TCRbeta clones. Donor-specific Treg expansion exceeded global Treg expansion in tolerant patients, suggesting antigen drive.

Some clones are missing from TCRdb's copy, which holds only in-frame ones; the method was immunoSEQ multiplex PCR. The table includes approximately 60,000 clones, approximately 89% detected once. The nonmyeloablative bone marrow transplants came from related graft donors, with transient mixed chimerism. Unstimulated Tregs (CD4+CD25+CD127-) and CD4+CD25- non-Tregs were sorted from PBMCs. V lost 5 bases, J lost 3 bases, and 9 bases stayed unmatched. This CDR3 spans 16 amino acids. Per the germline V gene, CDR1 is MNHEY and CDR2 is SMNVEV (reference sequence). The sequence derives from a human patient who received a combined kidney and bone marrow transplant. Some of the T cells might come from the graft donor. Sample: CD4+ T cells from blood (PBMCs), taken 6 months after the transplant. The chain is built from TRBV27 and TRBJ2-4; 8 positions agree with TRBD1. The CDR3: CASSERQGWVKNIQYF. The CDR3 coding sequence is TGTGCCAGCAGTGAACGACAGGGGTGGGTCAAAAACATTCAGTACTTC.